This T cell receptor beta chain was sequenced for a study of T cells in localized non-small cell lung cancer. Repertoires were generated with immunoSEQ multiplex PCR, while TCRdb's copy carries only in-frame clones and drops some. The profile shows 28,000 or so clones, approximately 88% of them singletons. In its sample, this clone was seen a few times. From germline, CDR1 is SGHTA and CDR2 FQGNSA. This CDR3 is 14 amino acids long. Deletions cut 5 bases from V and 8 bases from J, with 13 bases between. The sequences come from peripheral blood, collected before any cancer treatment. The chain links TRBV7-2 to TRBJ1-6; no definite D call. The TCR was taken from an older male donor with stage I lung adenocarcinoma. This CDR3 is CASSIRRWDSPLHF. The CDR3, as DNA: TGTGCCAGCAGCATCAGACGATGGGATTCACCCCTCCACTTT.